The text below deals with one T cell receptor beta chain. The data were obtained in a study of cytomegalovirus exposure and HLA in healthy donors. The primer mix had 60 Vbeta and 13 Jbeta primers. Generated by immunoSEQ multiplex PCR, the TCRdb table keeps only in-frame clones and is missing some. In the table there are about 97,000 clones, 79% of which are singletons. Losses at the gene ends were 3 bases for V and 4 bases for J; bases not matched to a gene: 3. This CDR3 has 13 amino acids. In germline, CDR1 is KGHSH, CDR2 LQKENI. The TCR was taken from a male donor in good health and CMV-seropositive. The V gene is TRBV18, the J gene TRBJ2-7, with 7 bases matching TRBD1. Specimen: PBMCs. The CDR3 protein is CASSPGQKYEQYF. The CDR3 region has the DNA TGTGCCAGCTCACCGGGACAGAAGTACGAGCAGTACTTC.